The clone carrying this T cell receptor (beta chain) was observed many times. Its antigen is undetermined. These data are taken from a study of identical twins. General study points: Zero-insertion findings could be partly confounded by invariant cells (MAIT and iNKT cells).

Per the germline V gene, CDR1 is SGHAT and CDR2 is FQNNGV. This CDR3 region has 12 residues. Trimming cost V 3 bases and J 11 bases; bases outside gene matches: 4. TCRdb re-called the 5' RACE reads with MiXCR, one entry per CDR3 protein. The sample carries a few hundred thousand distinct CDR3 sequences, 12% to 15% recorded once. These data were also filed under a second study, of yellow fever vaccine responses in identical twins.

The V call is TRBV11-2, the J call TRBJ1-1; 9 bases align to TRBD1. This TCR came from a woman in her late teens or twenties in good health. The sample taken for sequencing was CD4+ T cells sorted from blood. The chain's CDR3 is CASSLWDRAAFF. In DNA, the CDR3 is TGTGCCAGCAGCTTGTGGGACAGGGCTGCTTTCTTT.